One T cell receptor (beta chain) is described in this entry. The repertoire was sequenced with immunoSEQ multiplex PCR; TCRdb's copy has only in-frame clones and lacks some. There are just over 350,000 clones in the sample; 85% occur only once, and 3% to 4% lies in the top ten. The CDR3 is made up of 15 amino acids. The V end was cut by 3 bases, the J end by 3 bases, with 11 bases between. The V gene's germline CDR1 is KGHSH and CDR2 LQKENI. The sample originates from a study of Ad26.COV2.S vaccination and SARS-CoV-2 variants. This sample's treatment: about 20 received Ad26.COV2.S at low or high dose, single or two shots; about 5 received placebo; per-sample allocation not given. Samples analyzed were those drawn on day 63 after the first vaccine or placebo injection.

This clonotype was sampled from a person between 18 and 65 years old who received the Ad26.COV2.S COVID-19 vaccine or a placebo. The specimen was peripheral blood, collected in a trial of Ad26.COV2.S vaccine versus placebo. The chain joins TRBV18 to TRBJ1-4, with D perhaps TRBD1 (6 bases). CDR3 amino acids: CASSPGGHSNEKLFF. For the CDR3, the DNA is TGTGCCAGCTCACCTGGGGGACATTCTAATGAAAAACTGTTTTTT. The full variable domain, with the rest looked up from reference TRBV18 and TRBJ1-4, is NAGVMQNPRHLVRRRGQEARLRCSPMKGHSHVYWYRQLPEEGLKFMVYLQKENIIDESGMPKERFSAEFPKEGPSILRIQQVVRGDSAAYFCASSPGGHSNEKLFFGSGTQLSVL.